Below, 10 T cell receptor beta chains from the same sample are listed, as sequenced in a study of human T cells and chemical hapten exposure. Time point: patch test 2, 6 weeks after DPC sensitization. Treatment: therapeutic diphenylcyclopropenone sensitization with weekly scalp DPC. TCRdb reprocessed the RACE reads via MiXCR and lists one record per CDR3 protein. This sample has under 450,000 distinct CDR3 sequences, with roughly 6% found just once. Sequencing was performed on whole blood, taken in connection with sensitization to the hapten diphenylcyclopropenone (DPC). These receptor sequences come from a woman younger than 35 with alopecia areata. Some clones in this sample may be carry-over from other donors' samples.

The chain has TRBV28 and TRBJ2-7, with D tentatively TRBD1 (6 bases). This CDR3 is built from 16 residues. The germline gives CDR1 MDHEN, CDR2 SYDVKM. The V gene lost 1 base and the J gene lost 3 bases, with 16 bases spanning the gap. The CDR3 sequence: CASSLSPRTAGYEQYF. The CDR3, as DNA: TGTGCCAGCAGTTTATCACCGAGGACAGCTGGCTACGAGCAGTACTTC. The full variable domain, with the rest looked up from reference TRBV28 and TRBJ2-7, is DVKVTQSSRYLVKRTGEKVFLECVQDMDHENMFWYRQDPGLGLRLIYFSYDVKMKEKGDIPEGYSVSREKKERFSLILESASTNQTSMYLCASSLSPRTAGYEQYFGPGTRLTVT.

The table lists this clonotype with a few counts. The V gene is TRBV6-2 or TRBV6-3, the J gene TRBJ2-3; possibly TRBD2 for D (7 bases). CDR3 length: 15 residues. Germline loops: CDR1 MNHEY, CDR2 SVGEGT. Deletions cut 6 bases from V and 6 bases from J, with 19 bases between. CDR3: CASSAWTGGGDTQYF. The CDR3 DNA reads TGTGCCAGCAGCGCCTGGACGGGGGGCGGCGATACGCAGTATTTT.

Many counts were recorded for this clonotype. This chain connects TRBV7-2 to TRBJ1-2; possible D gene TRBD1, 5 bases. V lost 5 bases and J 8 bases, leaving 12 bases between the germline ends. The CDR3 has 12 amino acids. Germline values: CDR1 SGHTA, CDR2 FQGNSA. CDR3 amino acids: CASSHDRYGYTF. CDR3 nucleotide sequence: TGTGCCAGCAGCCACGACAGATACGGCTACACCTTC.

A few counts support this clonotype. The rearrangement links TRBV10-3 to TRBJ2-7, with TRBD1 identical over 7 bases. The CDR3 is 12 amino acids. In germline, CDR1 is ENHRY, CDR2 SYGVKD. Written as DNA, the CDR3 is TGTGGCGTGGGACAGACCCTGACGGAGCAGTACTTC. Translating gives CGVGQTLTEQYF.

This clonotype has at least ten counts. The chain carries TRBV20-1 and TRBJ2-7; perhaps TRBD2 as D (5 bases). Trimming stripped 0 bases from V and 4 bases from J, with 13 bases between. Germline assignment: CDR1 DFQATT and CDR2 SNEGSKA (reference sequence). The CDR3 covers 14 residues. CDR3 residues: CSARDLEGVYEQYF. The CDR3 DNA reads TGCAGTGCTAGAGATCTAGAGGGCGTTTACGAGCAGTACTTC.

This clonotype was seen a few times. The rearrangement joins TRBV15 to TRBJ2-7; 7 bases align to TRBD1. V dropped 2 bases and J dropped 9; count of bases not matched to a gene: 7. The CDR3 contains 13 residues. Germline CDR1 is LNHNV and CDR2 is YYDKDF (reference sequence). CDR3 residues: CATSRTGTVWQYF. For the CDR3, the DNA is TGTGCCACCAGCAGAACCGGGACAGTCTGGCAGTACTTC.

The sample holds many counts of this clonotype. The CDR3 is CASSLGGAANTEAFF. CDR3 nucleotide sequence: TGTGCCAGCAGCTTAGGCGGGGCAGCTAACACTGAAGCTTTCTTT. The chain has TRBV7-9 and TRBJ1-1; tentatively, D is TRBD1 (5 bases). The V end was cut by 1 base, the J end by 2 bases, with 11 bases between. CDR1 is SEHNR, CDR2 FQNEAQ, per germline (reference sequence). This CDR3 is built from 15 residues. Together with reference TRBV7-9 and TRBJ1-1, the CDR3 gives the full variable domain: DTGVSQNPRHKITKRGQNVTFRCDPISEHNRLYWYRQTLGQGPEFLTYFQNEAQLEKSRLLSDRFSAERPKGSFSTLEIQRTEQGDSAMYLCASSLGGAANTEAFFGQGTRLTVV.

This clonotype was picked up many times. The genes are TRBV12-3 or TRBV12-4 and TRBJ2-3; 10 nucleotides agree with TRBD2. Trimming took 4 bases from V and 2 from J; bases not matched to a gene: 3. The CDR3 length is 15 residues. The CDR3 nucleotides are TGTGCCAGCAGTTGGACTAGCGGCTCCACAGATACGCAGTATTTT. Protein sequence: CASSWTSGSTDTQYF.

The sample holds a few counts of this clonotype. The rearrangement links TRBV20-1 to TRBJ2-7, with 7 bases matching TRBD1. V dropped 3 bases and J dropped 0; count of bases not matched to a gene: 5. Germline lookup yields CDR1 DFQATT and CDR2 SNEGSKA (reference sequence). This CDR3 is 14 amino acids long. The CDR3 DNA sequence: TGCAGTGCTAGGCCCCGACAGGGCTCCTACGAGCAGTACTTC. Its translation: CSARPRQGSYEQYF.

V is TRBV3-1 and J is TRBJ2-1, with a possible D match to TRBD2 (5 bases). The CDR3 has 14 amino acids. Trimming stripped 2 bases from V and 5 bases from J, with 10 bases between. Looked up from germline, CDR1 is LGHDT and CDR2 is YNNKEL (reference sequence). DNA for the CDR3: TGTGCCAGCAGCCAAATGCCCGGGGACAATGAGCAGTTCTTC. It yields the protein CASSQMPGDNEQFF.